This TCR beta chain stems from a study of T cell changes during pregnancy in multiple sclerosis. This CDR3 has 19 residues. V gave up 0 bases and J gave up 3 bases; unmatched junction bases: 15. Germline CDR1 is MNHEY and CDR2 is SMNVEV (reference sequence). The data were produced by immunoSEQ multiplex PCR, yet TCRdb's version contains in-frame clones alone and is incomplete. The sample lists around 50,000 clones, over 80% occurring once. The TCR sequence derives from a female donor in good health, enrolled as a control in a pregnancy study. The source was CD4+ T cells from peripheral blood mononuclear cells, collected after pregnancy. The V call is TRBV27, the J call TRBJ1-2, with 8 bases lining up with TRBD1. The CDR3 reads CASSLSAANRGNRYYGYTF. In DNA, the CDR3 is TGTGCCAGCAGTTTATCGGCTGCAAACAGGGGGAACCGTTACTATGGCTACACCTTC.